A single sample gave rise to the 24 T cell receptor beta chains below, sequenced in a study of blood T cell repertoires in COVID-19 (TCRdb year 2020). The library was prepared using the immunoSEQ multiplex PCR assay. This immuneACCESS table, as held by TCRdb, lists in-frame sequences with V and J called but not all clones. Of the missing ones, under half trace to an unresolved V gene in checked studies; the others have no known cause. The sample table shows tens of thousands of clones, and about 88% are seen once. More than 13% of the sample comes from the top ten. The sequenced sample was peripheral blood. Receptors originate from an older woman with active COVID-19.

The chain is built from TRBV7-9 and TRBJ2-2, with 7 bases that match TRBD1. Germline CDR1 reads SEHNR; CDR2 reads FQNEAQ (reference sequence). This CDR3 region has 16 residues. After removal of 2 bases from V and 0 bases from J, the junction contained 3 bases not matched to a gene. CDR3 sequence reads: CASSLRGTANTGELFF. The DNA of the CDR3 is TGTGCCAGCAGCTTACGAGGGACAGCGAACACCGGGGAGCTGTTTTTT.

In DNA form, the CDR3 reads TGTGCTTCCGCGGAGGGACTCTATGGCTACACCTTC. Translation gives CASAEGLYGYTF. The chain couples TRBV2 to TRBJ1-2; a weak D match, TRBD1 (5 bases). From germline, CDR1 is SNHLY and CDR2 FYNNEI. The CDR3 consists of 12 residues.

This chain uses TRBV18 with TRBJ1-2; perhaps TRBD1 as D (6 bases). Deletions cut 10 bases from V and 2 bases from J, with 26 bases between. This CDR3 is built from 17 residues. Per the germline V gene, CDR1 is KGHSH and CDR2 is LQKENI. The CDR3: CATYGDDRYKSNYGYTF. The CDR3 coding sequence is TGTGCCACCTACGGGGATGACAGGTATAAGTCAAACTATGGCTACACCTTC.

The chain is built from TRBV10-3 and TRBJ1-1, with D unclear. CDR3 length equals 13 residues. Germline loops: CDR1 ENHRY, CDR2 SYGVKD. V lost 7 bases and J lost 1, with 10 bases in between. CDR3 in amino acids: CAINPDKNTEAFF. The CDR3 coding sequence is TGTGCCATCAATCCCGACAAGAACACTGAAGCTTTCTTT.

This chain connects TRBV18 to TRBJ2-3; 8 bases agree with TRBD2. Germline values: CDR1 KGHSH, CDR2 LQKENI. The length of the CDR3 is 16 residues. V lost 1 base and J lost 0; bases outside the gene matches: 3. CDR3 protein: CASSPLTGGSTDTQYF. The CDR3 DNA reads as TGTGCCAGCTCACCACTCACGGGGGGGAGCACAGATACGCAGTATTTT.

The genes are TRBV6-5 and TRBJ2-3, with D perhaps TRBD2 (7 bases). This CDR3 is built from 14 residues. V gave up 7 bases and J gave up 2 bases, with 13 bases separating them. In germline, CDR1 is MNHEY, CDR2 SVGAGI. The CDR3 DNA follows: TGTGCCAGCAAGCTCGGGGGGCACACAGATACGCAGTATTTT. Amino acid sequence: CASKLGGHTDTQYF.

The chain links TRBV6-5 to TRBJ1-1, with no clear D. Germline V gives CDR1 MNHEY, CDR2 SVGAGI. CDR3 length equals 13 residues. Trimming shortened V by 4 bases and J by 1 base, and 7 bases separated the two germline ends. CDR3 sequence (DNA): TGTGCCAGCAGTTTTATCAGGAACACTGAAGCTTTCTTT. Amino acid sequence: CASSFIRNTEAFF.

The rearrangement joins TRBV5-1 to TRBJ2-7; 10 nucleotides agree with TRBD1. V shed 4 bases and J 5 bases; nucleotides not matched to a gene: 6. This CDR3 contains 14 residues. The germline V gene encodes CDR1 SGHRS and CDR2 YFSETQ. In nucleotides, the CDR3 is TGCGCCAGCAGCGTCGGGACAGGGGACCACGAGCAGTACTTC. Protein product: CASSVGTGDHEQYF.

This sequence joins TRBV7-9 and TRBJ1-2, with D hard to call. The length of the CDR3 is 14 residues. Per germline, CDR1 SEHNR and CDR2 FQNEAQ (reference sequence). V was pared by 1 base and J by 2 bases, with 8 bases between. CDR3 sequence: CASSLGRINYGYTF. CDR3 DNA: TGTGCCAGCAGCTTAGGCAGGATAAACTATGGCTACACCTTC.

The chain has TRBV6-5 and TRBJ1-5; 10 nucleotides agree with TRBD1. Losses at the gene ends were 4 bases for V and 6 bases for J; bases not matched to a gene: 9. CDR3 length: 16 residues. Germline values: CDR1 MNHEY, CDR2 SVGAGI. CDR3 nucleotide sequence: TGTGCCAGCAGTTCCTCCGTAGGGACAGGGGTTCAGCCCCAGCATTTT. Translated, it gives CASSSSVGTGVQPQHF.

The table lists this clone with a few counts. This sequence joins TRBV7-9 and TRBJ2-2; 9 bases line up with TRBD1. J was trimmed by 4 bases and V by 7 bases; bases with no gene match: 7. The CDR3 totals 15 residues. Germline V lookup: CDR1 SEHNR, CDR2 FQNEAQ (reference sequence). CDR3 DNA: TGTGCCAGCACCTCGGACAGGGGACGCACCGGGGAGCTGTTTTTT. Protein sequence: CASTSDRGRTGELFF.

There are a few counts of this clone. As DNA, the CDR3 is TGCGCCAGCAGCTATACAGGGGGCGTTACGCAGTATTTT. Protein sequence: CASSYTGGVTQYF. V is TRBV5-1 and J is TRBJ2-3; 9 nucleotides line up with TRBD1. The germline V gene has CDR1 SGHRS and CDR2 YFSETQ. This CDR3 comprises 13 residues. V lost 3 bases and J lost 8; bases outside the gene matches: 4.

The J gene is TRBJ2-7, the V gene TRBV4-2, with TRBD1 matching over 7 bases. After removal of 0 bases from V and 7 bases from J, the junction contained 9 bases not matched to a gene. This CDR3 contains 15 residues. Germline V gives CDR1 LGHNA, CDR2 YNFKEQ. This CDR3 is CASSQELQGVGEQYF. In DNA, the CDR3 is TGTGCCAGCAGCCAAGAGCTGCAGGGGGTCGGAGAGCAGTACTTC.

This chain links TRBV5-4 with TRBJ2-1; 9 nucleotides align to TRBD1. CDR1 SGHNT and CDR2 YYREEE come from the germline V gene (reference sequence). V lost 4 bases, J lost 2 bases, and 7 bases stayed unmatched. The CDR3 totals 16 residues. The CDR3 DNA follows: TGTGCCAGCAGCCCCGGGACAGGGAACACCTACAATGAGCAGTTCTTC. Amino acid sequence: CASSPGTGNTYNEQFF.

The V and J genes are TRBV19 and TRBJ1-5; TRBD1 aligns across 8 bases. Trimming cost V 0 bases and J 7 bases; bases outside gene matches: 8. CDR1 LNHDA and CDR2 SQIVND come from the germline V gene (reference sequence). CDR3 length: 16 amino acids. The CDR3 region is CASSIDQDRVEQPQHF. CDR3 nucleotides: TGTGCCAGTAGTATAGATCAGGACAGGGTAGAACAGCCCCAGCATTTT.

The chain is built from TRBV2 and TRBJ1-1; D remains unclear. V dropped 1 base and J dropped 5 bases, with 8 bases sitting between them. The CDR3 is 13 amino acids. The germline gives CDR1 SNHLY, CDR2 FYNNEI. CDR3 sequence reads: CASSEVRETEAFF. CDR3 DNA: TGTGCCAGCAGTGAAGTACGGGAAACTGAAGCTTTCTTT.

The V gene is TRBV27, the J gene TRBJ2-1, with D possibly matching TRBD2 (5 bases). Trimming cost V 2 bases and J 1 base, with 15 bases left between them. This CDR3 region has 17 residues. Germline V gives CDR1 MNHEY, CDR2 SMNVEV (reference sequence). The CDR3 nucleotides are TGTGCCAGCAGTTTAGGGGTGGAGAGGGCATCCTACAATGAGCAGTTCTTC. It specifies CASSLGVERASYNEQFF.

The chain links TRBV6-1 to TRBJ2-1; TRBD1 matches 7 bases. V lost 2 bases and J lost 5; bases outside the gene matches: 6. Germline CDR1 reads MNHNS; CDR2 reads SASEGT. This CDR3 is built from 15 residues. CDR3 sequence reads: CASSETGAAHNEQFF. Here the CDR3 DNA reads TGTGCCAGCAGTGAAACAGGGGCCGCCCACAATGAGCAGTTCTTC.

The CDR3 DNA is TGTGCCTGGGCAAACCCTGGGGCCTTCAATCAGCCCCAGCATTTT. It codes for CAWANPGAFNQPQHF. The V gene is TRBV30, the J gene TRBJ1-5, with D possibly TRBD1 on 5 matching bases. V was trimmed by 5 bases and J by 3 bases, leaving 17 bases between them. Germline loops: CDR1 GTSNPN, CDR2 SVGIG (reference sequence). The CDR3 loop spans 15 amino acids.

The CDR3 region has the DNA TGTGCCAGCAGCCTTACAGGGCACTCCTACGAGCAGTACTTC. This encodes CASSLTGHSYEQYF. The chain combines TRBV13 with TRBJ2-7, with D possibly being TRBD1 (6 bases). Germline V CDR1 and CDR2: PRHDT, FYEKMQ (reference sequence). V lost 5 bases and J 0 bases, leaving 11 bases between the germline ends. There are 14 residues in the CDR3.

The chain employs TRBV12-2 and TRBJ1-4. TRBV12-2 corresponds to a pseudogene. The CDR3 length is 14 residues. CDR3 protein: CAIQPGKTNEKLFF. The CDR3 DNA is TGTGCAATTCAACCGGGGAAAACTAATGAAAAACTGTTTTTT.

In DNA, the CDR3 is TGTGCCAGCAGCCTTGGACAATCGCCCGGGGAGCTGTTTTTT. Residues: CASSLGQSPGELFF. This chain joins TRBV2 and TRBJ2-2, with D possibly being TRBD1 (5 bases). V shed 6 bases and J shed 6 bases, with 14 bases lying between them. The germline CDR1 and CDR2 sequences are SNHLY and FYNNEI. CDR3 length: 14 amino acids.

CDR3 in amino acids: CASSNTGGYTF. CDR3 bases: TGTGCCAGCAGTAACACGGGGGGCTACACCTTC. The chain employs TRBV25-1 and TRBJ1-2; D remains unclear. The germline V and J ends were trimmed by 5 bases and 8 bases, with 9 bases remaining between them. Germline-derived CDR1 and CDR2 are MGHDK and SYGVNS. The CDR3 has 11 residues.

The CDR3 DNA is TGTGCCAGCAGGAGTGGACAGATTAGCAATCAGCCCCAGCATTTT. This sequence encodes CASRSGQISNQPQHF. The chain employs TRBV27 and TRBJ1-5, with a tentative D call TRBD1 (6 bases). With 6 bases removed from V and 0 bases from J, the gap between germline ends came to 12 bases. This CDR3 region has 15 residues. The V gene's germline CDR1 is MNHEY and CDR2 SMNVEV (reference sequence).